This T cell receptor beta chain was sequenced in a study of CD8 T cells in Susac syndrome. The CDR3 is 15 residues long. The germline V gene has CDR1 MGHRA and CDR2 YSYEKL. Trimming stripped 3 bases from V and 4 bases from J, with 13 bases between. In regard to this clonotype: The antigen is unknown.

Reverse transcription used about 0.45 to 1 ug RNA and random hexamers. TCRdb fed the immunoSEQ multiplex PCR reads into MiXCR, producing one record per CDR3 protein. Of 100,000 or so distinct CDR3 sequences in the sample, just under 95% are singletons; the top ten hold approximately 0.12%. General study results and limits: Acknowledgment was made by the study that its TCR sequencing and HLA analysis involved a relatively small number of individuals.

TCR beta was sequenced from blood CD8+ and CD4+ T cells. Sequences were obtained from CD8+ T cells from PBMCs. The chain carries TRBV4-1 and TRBJ2-1; D not resolved. This sequence was found in a human donor in good health. The CDR3 here is CASSQDGRPYNEQFF. Here the CDR3 DNA reads TGCGCCAGCAGCCAGGATGGCAGACCATACAATGAGCAGTTCTTC.